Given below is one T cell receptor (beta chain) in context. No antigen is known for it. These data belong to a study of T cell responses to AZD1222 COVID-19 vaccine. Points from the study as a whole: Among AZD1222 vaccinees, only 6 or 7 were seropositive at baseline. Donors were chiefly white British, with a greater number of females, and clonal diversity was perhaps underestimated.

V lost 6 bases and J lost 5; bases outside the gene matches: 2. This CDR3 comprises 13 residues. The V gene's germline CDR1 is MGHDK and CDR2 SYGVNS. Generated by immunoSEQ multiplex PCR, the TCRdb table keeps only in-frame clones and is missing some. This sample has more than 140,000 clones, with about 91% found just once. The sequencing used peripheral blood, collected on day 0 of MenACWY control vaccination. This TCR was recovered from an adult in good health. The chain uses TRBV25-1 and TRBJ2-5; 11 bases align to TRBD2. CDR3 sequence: CASRTSGAETQYF. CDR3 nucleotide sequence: TGTGCCAGCAGGACTAGCGGGGCCGAGACCCAGTACTTC.